The 20 T cell receptor beta chains given below trace back to one sample, sequenced in a study of cytomegalovirus exposure and HLA in healthy donors. With 60 Vbeta and 13 Jbeta primers, the PCR was carried out. Method: immunoSEQ multiplex PCR; TCRdb's copy keeps in-frame clones and lacks some. Of 200,000 or so clones in the sample, more than 75% are singletons; the top ten hold 1% to 1.5%. The specimen was PBMCs. The origin of the receptors is a human donor in good health.

V and J are TRBV7-8 and TRBJ2-1; D may be TRBD2 (6 bases). The CDR3 extends over 16 amino acids. The germline gives CDR1 SGHVS, CDR2 FQNEAQ. Trimming pared 6 bases from V and 0 bases from J, leaving 15 bases between. The DNA for the CDR3 is TGTGCCAGCAGAGCCCGGGCGGGGAGCTCCTACAATGAGCAGTTCTTC. Translating it yields CASRARAGSSYNEQFF.

The V and J genes are TRBV10-3 and TRBJ2-7, with D perhaps matching TRBD1 (5 bases). The germline CDR1 and CDR2 sequences are ENHRY and SYGVKD. Trimming shortened V by 0 bases and J by 2 bases, and 14 bases separated the two germline ends. This CDR3 contains 16 residues. In nucleotides, the CDR3 is TGTGCCATCAGTGAGTCCCTAGGGGTGTGGACCTACGAGCAGTACTTC. Protein product: CAISESLGVWTYEQYF.

The V call is TRBV28, the J call TRBJ2-1; 9 positions agree with TRBD2. V gave up 2 bases and J gave up 7 bases; unmatched junction bases: 12. The CDR3 is 17 amino acids. Germline CDR1 is MDHEN and CDR2 is SYDVKM. In DNA form, the CDR3 reads TGTGCCAGCAGTTTAAGGGCGGGAGGGGGCGGCTTAAATGAGCAGTTCTTC. This translates into CASSLRAGGGGLNEQFF.

The rearrangement uses TRBV10-1 and TRBJ1-1; 11 bases agree with TRBD1. The CDR3 covers 16 residues. Losses at the gene ends were 7 bases for V and 0 bases for J; bases not matched to a gene: 7. Germline CDR1 and CDR2: WNHNN and SYGVQD (reference sequence). The CDR3 nucleotides read TGCGCCAGCACTTCGGGACAGGGGGGTATGAACACTGAAGCTTTCTTT. Translated: CASTSGQGGMNTEAFF.

This chain uses TRBV5-4 with TRBJ2-3; D call uncertain. CDR3 length: 16 amino acids. Per germline, CDR1 SGHNT and CDR2 YYREEE (reference sequence). V was clipped by 0 bases and J by 0 bases, with 11 bases between them. CDR3 DNA: TGTGCCAGCAGCTTGGAGGCAAGCGCTAGCACAGATACGCAGTATTTT. Protein product: CASSLEASASTDTQYF.

This chain links TRBV4-3 with TRBJ2-2; the D is unclear. Trimming cost V 4 bases and J 3 bases, with 9 bases left between them. Germline lookup yields CDR1 LGHNA and CDR2 YSLEER. The CDR3 contains 14 residues. CDR3 bases: TGCGCCAGCAGCCTGTACAGATACACCGGGGAGCTGTTTTTT. Amino acid sequence: CASSLYRYTGELFF.

J is TRBJ2-3 and V is TRBV2, with a weak D call TRBD1 (6 bases). V lost 8 bases, J lost 0 bases, and 12 bases lay in between. The CDR3 sequence is 14 residues long. CDR1 is SNHLY and CDR2 is FYNNEI in the germline V gene. The CDR3 loop is CASQRTVSTDTQYF. In DNA, the CDR3 is TGTGCCAGCCAGAGGACAGTTAGCACAGATACGCAGTATTTT.

This clone was recorded once. The chain joins TRBV5-4 to TRBJ2-7; 8 bases are shared with TRBD2. V was clipped by 2 bases and J by 3 bases; unmatched bases: 4. Germline loops: CDR1 SGHNT, CDR2 YYREEE (reference sequence). The CDR3 has 14 amino acids. The CDR3 nucleotides read TGTGCCAGCAGCTTAACTAGCGGATACTACGAGCAGTACTTC. This encodes CASSLTSGYYEQYF.

The V and J genes are TRBV29-1 and TRBJ2-2; the D gene is possibly TRBD1 (6 bases). CDR1 SQVTM and CDR2 ANQGSEA come from the germline V gene. CDR3 size: 13 residues. V gave up 6 bases and J gave up 0 bases, with 8 bases separating them. CDR3: CSVWTANTGELFF. Written as DNA, the CDR3 is TGCAGCGTATGGACAGCGAACACCGGGGAGCTGTTTTTT.

This clone was seen once. This chain links TRBV29-1 with TRBJ2-7; 11 positions agree with TRBD1. There are 13 residues in the CDR3. From germline, CDR1 is SQVTM and CDR2 ANQGSEA. Germline trimming cut 5 bases from V and 5 bases from J; bases unmatched to any gene: 5. The CDR3 DNA reads as TGCAGCGTTCGGGACAGGGGGATCCACGAGCAGTACTTC. It yields the protein CSVRDRGIHEQYF.

Only a few counts were recorded for this clone. The V gene is TRBV25-1, the J gene TRBJ1-1; a possible D gene is TRBD1 (6 bases). The length of the CDR3 is 13 residues. V lost 8 bases, J lost 1 base, and 11 bases lay in between. CDR1 MGHDK and CDR2 SYGVNS come from the germline V gene. The CDR3, as DNA: TGTGCCAGCGGTGGACAGCCGAACACTGAAGCTTTCTTT. The encoded protein is CASGGQPNTEAFF.

V usage is TRBV7-8 and J usage is TRBJ1-1; no clear D gene. The CDR3 is 11 residues long. V was clipped by 7 bases and J by 8 bases, with 11 bases between them. Germline V gives CDR1 SGHVS, CDR2 FQNEAQ. The CDR3 sequence is CASTREVEAFF. The CDR3 DNA reads TGTGCCAGCACCCGGGAGGTGGAAGCTTTCTTT.

V gene TRBV6-5 combines with J gene TRBJ2-7; 11 bases fit TRBD2. The CDR3 is 16 amino acids. CDR1 and CDR2 (germline): MNHEY, SVGAGI. V gave up 4 bases and J gave up 3 bases; unmatched junction bases: 8. The CDR3 region has the DNA TGTGCCAGCAGTTCCCCTAGCGGGAGGAGCGGCTACGAGCAGTACTTC. Protein sequence: CASSSPSGRSGYEQYF.

The count of this clone is one. The rearrangement links TRBV20-1 to TRBJ2-5; no clear D. The ends were cut back, 3 bases at V and 4 bases at J, with 6 bases in the middle. Per the germline V gene, CDR1 is DFQATT and CDR2 is SNEGSKA (reference sequence). This CDR3 spans 11 amino acids. CDR3 protein: CSARSLETQYF. The CDR3 DNA reads as TGCAGTGCTAGGTCACTAGAGACCCAGTACTTC.

V is TRBV27 and J is TRBJ1-2, with D maybe TRBD1 (5 bases). CDR1 MNHEY and CDR2 SMNVEV come from the germline V gene (reference sequence). Trimming removed 6 bases at V and 5 bases at J, with 22 bases between. This CDR3 is 16 amino acids long. The CDR3 sequence: CASSPAPRASFYGYTF. In DNA, the CDR3 is TGTGCCAGCAGCCCCGCCCCCAGGGCATCGTTTTATGGCTACACCTTC.

The rearrangement uses TRBV4-2 and TRBJ2-1, with D possibly TRBD1 on 6 matching bases. Germline assignment: CDR1 LGHNA and CDR2 YNFKEQ. Deletions cut 4 bases from V and 10 bases from J, with 11 bases between. The length of the CDR3 is 12 residues. In nucleotides, the CDR3 is TGTGCCAGCAGCCCTACAGGGACGGAGCAGTTCTTC. Protein sequence: CASSPTGTEQFF.

This clone was observed a handful of times. The chain has TRBV4-1 and TRBJ2-5; TRBD1 aligns across 10 bases. V was pared by 4 bases and J by 3 bases, with 2 bases of the junction left unmatched. Germline assignment: CDR1 MGHRA and CDR2 YSYEKL. The CDR3 length is 14 residues. The CDR3 sequence: CASSLGQGEETQYF. The CDR3 coding sequence is TGCGCCAGCAGCCTAGGACAGGGGGAAGAGACCCAGTACTTC.

The chain employs TRBV30 and TRBJ2-5; 7 positions match TRBD1. The CDR3 loop spans 12 amino acids. Germline V lookup: CDR1 GTSNPN, CDR2 SVGIG (reference sequence). The CDR3 region is CASNSGGETQYF. CDR3 DNA: TGTGCGTCAAACTCAGGGGGAGAGACCCAGTACTTC.

On this clone itself: The junction shows a germline mismatch at one end, possibly a read error. The V gene is TRBV6-1, the J gene TRBJ2-5; 15 bases are a match to TRBD2. Germline CDR1 MNHNS, CDR2 SASEGT. CDR3 length equals 19 residues. CDR3 DNA sequence: TGTGCCAGCAGTGAAGCAGGGACTAGCGGGAGGTTTTGGCAACGAAGCCCAAACTTC. It encodes CASSEAGTSGRFWQRSPNF.

Points on this clone: At one boundary the junction diverges from the germline segment, which might be a read error. The rearrangement links TRBV7-7 to TRBJ2-7; TRBD2 is a possible D gene (6 bases). The CDR3 contains 16 residues. Germline assignment: CDR1 SSHAT and CDR2 FNYEAQ (reference sequence). CDR3 protein: CASSLGYPRGIYEQYF. CDR3 sequence (DNA): TGTGCTAGCAGCTTAGGTTACCCCCGGGGGATCTACGAGCAGTACTTC.